The 7 T cell receptor beta chains presented below share a single source sample, sequenced in a study of post-analysis software for immune sequencing data. Study-level results: Patients had higher frequencies than controls of about 5 TRBV segments, including TRBV5-6, TRBV5-1 and TRBV20-1.

TCR beta cDNA libraries had unique molecular identifiers. TCRdb used MiXCR to reprocess the PCR reads, holding one entry per CDR3 protein. The sample has about 760,000 distinct CDR3 sequences; 25% to 30% are singletons. No antigen has been assigned to these receptors. The sequenced material came from blood. The receptor set was obtained from a girl aged 5-17 years with multiple sclerosis.

This clonotype occurred many times. V gene TRBV5-1 combines with J gene TRBJ1-2; 8 bases map to TRBD1. Per germline, CDR1 SGHRS and CDR2 YFSETQ. The CDR3 is 14 residues long. The J segment lost 7 bases and the V segment lost 0 bases, leaving 5 bases of the junction unmatched. In nucleotides, the CDR3 is TGCGCCAGCAGCTTGGGGGACAGGACGGCTGGCTACACCTTC. Translating it yields CASSLGDRTAGYTF.

This clonotype was seen ten or more times. The rearrangement uses TRBV20-1 and TRBJ2-4, with D perhaps matching TRBD1 (6 bases). The V end lost 3 bases, the J end lost 0 bases, and 9 bases lay between the germline ends. This CDR3 is 14 amino acids long. Germline CDR1 is DFQATT and CDR2 is SNEGSKA (reference sequence). For the CDR3, the DNA is TGCAGTGCTAGTAGGGACACAGCCAAAAACATTCAGTACTTC. Residues: CSASRDTAKNIQYF.

The CDR3 DNA reads as TGTGCCAGCAGTTTACTAGCGACTAGCACAGATACGCAGTATTTT. Residues: CASSLLATSTDTQYF. This chain joins TRBV6-5 and TRBJ2-3; 7 bases match TRBD2. J gave up 0 bases and V 4 bases, and 4 bases lay outside the gene matches. Germline V CDR1 and CDR2: MNHEY, SVGAGI. The CDR3 is 15 residues long.

The table lists this clonotype with a few counts. This chain joins TRBV15 and TRBJ1-4; D is undetermined. This CDR3 has 12 amino acids. The V and J ends lost 6 bases and 8 bases respectively, with 10 bases between them. CDR1 and CDR2 from the germline V gene are LNHNV and YYDKDF (reference sequence). The CDR3 loop is CATSRPPEKLFF. CDR3 coding DNA: TGTGCCACCAGTCGCCCCCCGGAAAAACTGTTTTTT.

This chain connects TRBV20-1 to TRBJ2-7; no clear D. Germline V lookup: CDR1 DFQATT, CDR2 SNEGSKA (reference sequence). This CDR3 is 14 amino acids long. Between the trimmed V and J ends, which lost 7 bases and 0 bases, there was a span of 16 bases. DNA for the CDR3: TGCAGTGGCAGGACCTCATCAAGCTCCTACGAGCAGTACTTC. Translating gives CSGRTSSSSYEQYF.

This chain joins TRBV7-2 and TRBJ2-7; D is unresolved. Per the germline V gene, CDR1 is SGHTA and CDR2 is FQGNSA. This CDR3 is built from 15 residues. V was shortened by 3 bases and J by 5 bases, with 17 bases between the two germline ends. The chain's CDR3 is CASSLSPVLGNEQYF. CDR3 nucleotide sequence: TGTGCCAGCAGCTTGTCCCCGGTCTTGGGGAACGAGCAGTACTTC.

This clonotype occurred a few times. The chain carries TRBV24-1 and TRBJ2-3, with 12 bases matching TRBD1. J lost 5 bases, V lost 7 bases, and 6 bases had no gene match. Germline loops: CDR1 KGHDR, CDR2 SFDVKD. CDR3 length: 15 residues. CDR3 bases: TGTGCCACCAGCAAGGGACAGGGGGCCGGAGATACGCAGTATTTT. Its protein product is CATSKGQGAGDTQYF.